The 7 T cell receptor beta chains listed next were all sequenced from one sample in a study of tumor-infiltrating lymphocytes in primary liver carcinoma (dated by TCRdb to between 2016 and 2019). Sequencer: Illumina HiSeq 2500. Using a constant-region primer and ProtoScript II reverse transcriptase, TCRbeta-specific cDNA was reverse-transcribed from 500 to 650 ng total RNA. Construction of the TCRbeta libraries relied on three nested rounds of multiplex PCR, following a slightly modified ARM-PCR procedure. Each of the first two PCR rounds ran for about 10 cycles and used multiplex TRBV1-TRBV30 forward primers together with a Cbeta reverse primer. TCRdb handled the public reads itself, with Q25 trimming in fastp and clone calling in MiXCR, and kept productive beta chains. CDR3 protein duplicates are merged, each entry listing the most common genes and DNA. This sample has 200,000 or so distinct CDR3 sequences in its table, and almost 65% of those were observed once. The top ten constitute roughly 6.8% of the sample.

Blood RNA was extracted from unsorted whole blood with TRIzol reagent; germline DNA came from the DNeasy Blood & Tissue kit. The sample consisted of peripheral blood. The receptors originated from an older woman with primary liver carcinoma and hepatitis B virus infection.

The J gene is TRBJ2-2, the V gene TRBV6-2 or TRBV6-3; D is possibly TRBD1 (5 bases). Trimming cost V 0 bases and J 2 bases, with 16 bases left between them. Germline loops: CDR1 MNHEY, CDR2 SVGEGT. This CDR3 comprises 18 residues. CDR3 sequence (DNA): TGTGCCAGCAGTTACTCGAGTCTTCGGACATATAACACCGGGGAGCTGTTTTTT. It specifies CASSYSSLRTYNTGELFF.

The CDR3 region has the DNA TGCGCCAGCAGCTCCGGACTAGCGGGAGGATTTAGTGAGCAGTTCTTC. Protein product: CASSSGLAGGFSEQFF. The V gene is TRBV10-1, the J gene TRBJ2-1, with 14 positions matching TRBD2. This CDR3 contains 16 residues. V was pared by 6 bases and J by 9 bases, with 10 bases of the junction left unmatched. The germline V gene has CDR1 WNHNN and CDR2 SYGVQD (reference sequence).

Remarks on this clonotype: An end of the junction does not agree with germline; a read error may underlie this. This chain joins TRBV4-1 and TRBJ1-1; the D gene is possibly TRBD1 (5 bases). From germline, CDR1 is MGHRA and CDR2 YSYEKL. CDR3 length: 16 amino acids. CDR3 sequence: CASSLRVTGVNAEAFF. The CDR3 DNA reads as TGCGCCAGCAGCCTCAGGGTTACGGGGGTGAACGCTGAAGCTTTCTTT.

This clonotype turned up a few times. The chain uses TRBV18 and TRBJ2-3, with 8 nucleotides matching TRBD2. The CDR3 is 16 amino acids. Germline trimming cut 4 bases from V and 2 bases from J; bases unmatched to any gene: 8. The germline V gene has CDR1 KGHSH and CDR2 LQKENI. The CDR3 DNA reads as TGTGCCAGCTCACGGGCCCAGCGGGAGAACACAGATACGCAGTATTTT. Its protein product is CASSRAQRENTDTQYF. The full variable domain, its missing parts supplied by reference TRBV18 and TRBJ2-3, is NAGVMQNPRHLVRRRGQEARLRCSPMKGHSHVYWYRQLPEEGLKFMVYLQKENIIDESGMPKERFSAEFPKEGPSILRIQQVVRGDSAAYFCASSRAQRENTDTQYFGPGTRLTVL.

The chain employs TRBV6-5 and TRBJ2-7; D tentatively reads TRBD1 or TRBD2 (5 bases each). This CDR3 has 16 residues. V was trimmed by 2 bases and J by 6 bases, leaving 20 bases between them. Germline CDR1 reads MNHEY; CDR2 reads SVGAGI. CDR3 region: CASSYRGASTRSEQYF. DNA of the CDR3: TGTGCCAGCAGTTACCGAGGGGCTAGCACCCGGAGCGAGCAGTACTTC.

This clonotype was seen a handful of times. The junction departs from the called germline gene at one end, perhaps through a read error. The chain couples TRBV11-2 to TRBJ2-2; no clear D gene. Germline CDR1 is SGHAT and CDR2 is FQNNGV. The CDR3 contains 13 residues. The CDR3, as DNA: TGTGCCAGTAGCTTCGACGAAACCAGGGAGCTGTTTTTT. It translates to CASSFDETRELFF.

This clonotype was observed a handful of times. The chain is built from TRBV11-2 and TRBJ2-1; 9 bases fit TRBD2. CDR3 size: 13 residues. The germline CDR1 and CDR2 sequences are SGHAT and FQNNGV. Losses at the gene ends were 11 bases for V and 5 bases for J; bases not matched to a gene: 7. The CDR3 nucleotides are TGTGCCTCCGGGGGACTAGCCGACAATGAGCAGTTCTTC. The encoded protein is CASGGLADNEQFF.